The 11 T cell receptor beta chains reported below all come from one sample, sequenced in a study of OX40 agonist ivuxolimab in advanced cancers. Profiled with immunoSEQ multiplex PCR; TCRdb holds only in-frame clones, not every one. The sample lists around 26,000 clones; 85% to 90% were seen once. Specimen: CD4+ or CD8+ T cells sorted from blood, collected in a trial of the OX40 agonist ivuxolimab. These receptor sequences come from an adult with an advanced solid tumor such as melanoma, head and neck, liver or kidney cancer.

The genes are TRBV6-5 and TRBJ2-2; a weak D match, TRBD2 (6 bases). V was cut by 8 bases and J by 7 bases, with 8 bases left in between. In germline, CDR1 is MNHEY, CDR2 SVGAGI. This CDR3 has 11 residues. CDR3 region: CASRGSGELFF. The CDR3 coding sequence is TGTGCCAGCCGGGGGAGCGGGGAGCTGTTTTTT.

The chain recombines TRBV7-6 with TRBJ2-1; D unresolved. V lost 4 bases and J lost 3, with 16 bases in between. Germline loops: CDR1 SGHVS, CDR2 FNYEAQ. The CDR3 runs to 16 residues. The CDR3 sequence: CASSSTRAYGYNEQFF. CDR3 sequence (DNA): TGTGCCAGCAGCTCGACAAGGGCATATGGCTACAATGAGCAGTTCTTC.

The rearrangement joins TRBV7-9 to TRBJ2-5; 7 bases align to TRBD1. The CDR3 spans 13 residues. The J segment lost 8 bases and the V segment lost 5 bases, leaving 8 bases of the junction unmatched. Germline-derived CDR1 and CDR2 are SEHNR and FQNEAQ (reference sequence). This CDR3 reads CASSPRTGLTQYF. CDR3 nucleotides: TGTGCCAGCAGCCCCCGGACAGGATTAACCCAGTACTTC.

The rearrangement uses TRBV9 and TRBJ1-3; D is uncertain. Trimming shortened V by 6 bases and J by 2 bases, and 12 bases separated the two germline ends. The CDR3 is made up of 14 amino acids. Per the germline V gene, CDR1 is SGDLS and CDR2 is YYNGEE. Written as DNA, the CDR3 is TGTGCCAGCAACCCAGAGGGTGCTGGAAACACCATATATTTT. Protein: CASNPEGAGNTIYF.

This clone has only one observation. The V call is TRBV7-9, the J call TRBJ2-5; D gene ambiguous. There are 14 residues in the CDR3. Trimming took 5 bases from V and 5 from J, leaving 15 bases between them. The germline gives CDR1 SEHNR, CDR2 FQNEAQ (reference sequence). The DNA for the CDR3 is TGTGCCAGCAGCGAGGTGATGGGCGAGGAGACCCAGTACTTC. Translated, it gives CASSEVMGEETQYF. Together with reference TRBV7-9 and TRBJ2-5, the CDR3 gives the full variable domain: DTGVSQNPRHKITKRGQNVTFRCDPISEHNRLYWYRQTLGQGPEFLTYFQNEAQLEKSRLLSDRFSAERPKGSFSTLEIQRTEQGDSAMYLCASSEVMGEETQYFGPGTRLLVL.

The chain has TRBV29-1 and TRBJ1-1; 8 bases are a match to TRBD1. From germline, CDR1 is SQVTM and CDR2 ANQGSEA. The CDR3 length is 11 residues. V trimming: 8 bases; J trimming: 5 bases; junction bases outside the gene matches: 4. The CDR3 here is CSLRQGTEAFF. The CDR3 coding sequence is TGCAGCCTAAGACAGGGGACTGAAGCTTTCTTT.

This clone was found once. This chain joins TRBV6-1 and TRBJ2-7; D may be TRBD1 or TRBD2 (5 bases each). Trimming took off 2 bases at V and 6 bases at J, with 14 bases between the two ends. This CDR3 is built from 14 residues. CDR1 is MNHNS and CDR2 is SASEGT in the germline V gene. The DNA of the CDR3 is TGTGCCAGCAGTGAAACAGGACGGGAAACCGAGCAGTACTTC. Translating it yields CASSETGRETEQYF.

This chain links TRBV7-9 with TRBJ1-1, with D unclear. This CDR3 region has 15 residues. The V gene's germline CDR1 is SEHNR and CDR2 FQNEAQ (reference sequence). Trimming cost V 10 bases and J 1 base, with 19 bases left between them. This chain's CDR3 is CATTTIRNTNTEAFF. The CDR3 nucleotides are TGTGCCACCACAACCATCCGGAACACGAACACTGAAGCTTTCTTT.

V usage is TRBV2 and J usage is TRBJ2-1; D possibly corresponds to TRBD2 (6 bases). CDR1 is SNHLY, CDR2 FYNNEI, per germline. This CDR3 region has 16 residues. Trimming removed 11 bases at V and 0 bases at J, with 20 bases between. CDR3 sequence: CAVVSSGGRSYNEQFF. The CDR3, as DNA: TGTGCCGTCGTTTCGTCCGGGGGACGCTCCTACAATGAGCAGTTCTTC.

The chain recombines TRBV29-1 with TRBJ1-2, with 7 bases lining up with TRBD1. V shed 6 bases and J 14 bases; nucleotides not matched to a gene: 15. From germline, CDR1 is SQVTM and CDR2 ANQGSEA. CDR3 length equals 12 residues. This chain's CDR3 is CSVHGGGTIGTF. The CDR3 DNA reads TGCAGCGTCCATGGAGGGGGCACAATCGGAACCTTC. Complete variable domain (other parts from reference TRBV29-1 and TRBJ1-2): SAVISQKPSRDICQRGTSLTIQCQVDSQVTMMFWYRQQPGQSLTLIATANQGSEATYESGFVIDKFPISRPNLTFSTLTVSNMSPEDSSIYLCSVHGGGTIGTFGSGTRLTVV.

The chain combines TRBV7-9 with TRBJ2-1; D perhaps matches TRBD1 (6 bases). The germline V gene has CDR1 SEHNR and CDR2 FQNEAQ (reference sequence). The CDR3 sequence is 12 residues long. Trimming pared 5 bases from V and 6 bases from J, leaving 8 bases between. The CDR3 nucleotides are TGTGCCAGCAGCCGAGGGGGCAATGAGCAGTTCTTC. Translated, it gives CASSRGGNEQFF.